This T cell receptor (beta chain) was sequenced for a study of long-term antiretroviral therapy in people with HIV. Study at large: There is a gap of about a decade between the earliest samples and the later 2015 immediate-ART recommendation.

The authors ran the immunoSEQ assay, v3.0, at survey level. TCRdb's table, derived via immunoSEQ multiplex PCR, lists solely in-frame clones and lacks some. The sample has some 30,000 clones, roughly 85% seen once. Study conclusions and caveats: Upon ART, diversity increased but remained lower than transplant donor controls.

In its sample, this clone was seen a few times. Its antigen is not identified. The sequences come from unsorted PBMCs, collected roughly 3.3 years after starting antiretroviral therapy. The sequence was collected from a man in his late teens or twenties with HIV.

The CDR3 coding sequence is TGTGCCAGCAGCCCCGGACAGGGCACCAATCAGCCCCAGCATTTT. Protein: CASSPGQGTNQPQHF. The chain employs TRBV25-1 and TRBJ1-5; 8 nucleotides agree with TRBD1. The CDR3 has 15 residues. V was clipped by 6 bases and J by 3 bases; unmatched bases: 7. CDR1 MGHDK and CDR2 SYGVNS come from the germline V gene. The entire variable domain, with the rest obtained from reference TRBV25-1 and TRBJ1-5, is as follows: EADIYQTPRYLVIGTGKKITLECSQTMGHDKMYWYQQDPGMELHLIHYSYGVNSTEKGDLSSESTVSRIRTEHFPLTLESARPSHTSQYLCASSPGQGTNQPQHFGDGTRLSIL.